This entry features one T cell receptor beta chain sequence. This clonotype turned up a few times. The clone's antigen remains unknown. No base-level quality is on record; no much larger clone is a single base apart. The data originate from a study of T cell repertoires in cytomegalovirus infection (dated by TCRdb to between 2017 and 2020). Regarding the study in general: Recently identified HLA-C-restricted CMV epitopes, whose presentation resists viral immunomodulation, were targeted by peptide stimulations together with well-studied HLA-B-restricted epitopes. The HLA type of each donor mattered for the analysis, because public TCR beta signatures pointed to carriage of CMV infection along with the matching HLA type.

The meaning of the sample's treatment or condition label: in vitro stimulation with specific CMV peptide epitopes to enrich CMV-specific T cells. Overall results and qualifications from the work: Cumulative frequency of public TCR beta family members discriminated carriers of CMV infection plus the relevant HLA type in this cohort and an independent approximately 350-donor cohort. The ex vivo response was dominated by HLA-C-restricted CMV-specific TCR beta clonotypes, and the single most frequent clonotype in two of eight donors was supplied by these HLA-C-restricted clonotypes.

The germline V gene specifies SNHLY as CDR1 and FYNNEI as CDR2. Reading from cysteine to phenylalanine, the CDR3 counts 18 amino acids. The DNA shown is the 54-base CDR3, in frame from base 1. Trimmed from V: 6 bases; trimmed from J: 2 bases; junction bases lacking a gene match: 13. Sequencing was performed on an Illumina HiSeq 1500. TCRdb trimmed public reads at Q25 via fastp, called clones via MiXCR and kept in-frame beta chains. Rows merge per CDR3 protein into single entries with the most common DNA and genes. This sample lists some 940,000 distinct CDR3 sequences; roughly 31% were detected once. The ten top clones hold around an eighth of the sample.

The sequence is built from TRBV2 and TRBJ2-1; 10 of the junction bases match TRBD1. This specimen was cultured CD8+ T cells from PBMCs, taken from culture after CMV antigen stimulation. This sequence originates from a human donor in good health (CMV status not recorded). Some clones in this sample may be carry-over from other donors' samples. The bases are TGTGCCAGCAGGGTCGGTGACAGGGGGCTCTTAGCCTACAATGAGCAGTTCTTC. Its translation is CASRVGDRGLLAYNEQFF.